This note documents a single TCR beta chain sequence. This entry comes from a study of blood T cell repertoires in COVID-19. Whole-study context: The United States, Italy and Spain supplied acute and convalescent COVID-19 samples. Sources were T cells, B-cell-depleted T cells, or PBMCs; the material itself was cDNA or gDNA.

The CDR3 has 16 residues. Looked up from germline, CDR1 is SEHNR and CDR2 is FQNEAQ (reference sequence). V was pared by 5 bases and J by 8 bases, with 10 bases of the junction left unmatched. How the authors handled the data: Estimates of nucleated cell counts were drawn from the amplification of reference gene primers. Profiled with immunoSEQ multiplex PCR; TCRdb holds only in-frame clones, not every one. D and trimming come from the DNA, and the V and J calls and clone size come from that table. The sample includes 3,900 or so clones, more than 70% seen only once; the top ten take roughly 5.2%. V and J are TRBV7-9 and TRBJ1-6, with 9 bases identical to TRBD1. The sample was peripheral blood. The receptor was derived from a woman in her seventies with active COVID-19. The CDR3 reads CASSVARGQGHSPLHF. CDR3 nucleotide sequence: TGTGCCAGCAGCGTTGCACGGGGACAGGGTCATTCACCCCTCCACTTT.